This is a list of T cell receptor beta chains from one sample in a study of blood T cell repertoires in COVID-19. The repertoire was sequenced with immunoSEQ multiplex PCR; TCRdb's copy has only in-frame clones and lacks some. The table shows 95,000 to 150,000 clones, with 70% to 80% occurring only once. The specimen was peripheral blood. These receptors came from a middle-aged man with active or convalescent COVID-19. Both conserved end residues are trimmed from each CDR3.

CDR3: ASSPVRKTEAF
V: TRBV18
J: TRBJ1-1

CDR3: ATSGGTGGGYT
V: TRBV24-1
J: TRBJ1-2

CDR3: ASRRDRGPYNEQF
V: TRBV6-5
J: TRBJ2-1

CDR3: ASRGLARNEQF
V: TRBV19
J: TRBJ2-1

CDR3: ASVSGGGTYEQY
V: TRBV7-9
J: TRBJ2-7

CDR3: ASSLTGVAYEQY
V: TRBV28
J: TRBJ2-7

CDR3: ASSIGQGAAEAF
V: TRBV5-1
J: TRBJ1-1

CDR3: ASSLPSRTDGGETQY
V: TRBV5-1
J: TRBJ2-5

CDR3: SVARGEDTQY
V: TRBV29-1
J: TRBJ2-3

CDR3: ASRPFEGENYGYT
V: TRBV4-3
J: TRBJ1-2

CDR3: ASSLDRNYGYT
V: TRBV12-3/TRBV12-4
J: TRBJ1-2

CDR3: SVFLDPRHGYT
V: TRBV29-1
J: TRBJ1-2

CDR3: ASSVGDRPYNEQF
V: TRBV9
J: TRBJ2-1

CDR3: ASSQGFASGSPGELF
V: TRBV4-1
J: TRBJ2-2

CDR3: AWSPGQGVRRGQPQH
V: TRBV30
J: TRBJ1-5

CDR3: ASSFSISWSGSETQY
V: TRBV7-6
J: TRBJ2-5

CDR3: AVTRADRGQGTEAF
V: TRBV30
J: TRBJ1-1